This T cell receptor beta chain was observed in a study of cytomegalovirus exposure and HLA in healthy donors. The wider study: Earlier findings included roughly 100 million unique TCR beta sequences obtained from 180 million or so T cells.

The PCR was carried out with 60 Vbeta primers and 13 Jbeta primers. Assay used: immunoSEQ multiplex PCR; TCRdb lists only in-frame clones, some missing. This table has some 250,000 clones, roughly 82% appearing once. This clone was seen just once. Its target is not known. The junction does not match germline at one end; this may be a read error. Other DNA sequences in the same sample also yield this CDR3. All the people who gave samples were healthy bone marrow donors. Germline V CDR1 and CDR2: GTSNPN, SVGIG (reference sequence). This CDR3 is 14 amino acids long. The study, taken as a whole, reports: Beyond CMV serostatus, there was no information to go on about immune exposure. After further analysis at a later stage, roughly 16,000 TCR beta sequences were associated with HLA alleles at 0.05 false discovery rate.

The chain couples TRBV30 to TRBJ1-6, with D maybe TRBD1 (6 bases). The TCR was taken from a woman in her forties in good health and CMV-seropositive. What was sequenced was PBMCs. The CDR3 coding sequence is TGTGCCTGGGACAGGCAACCCTATAATTCCCCCCTCCACTTT. Its protein product is CAWDRQPYNSPLHF.